This T cell receptor beta chain was recorded in a study of T cell responses to AZD1222 COVID-19 vaccine. Regarding the study as a whole: Baseline seropositives among AZD1222 recipients totaled only 5 or 6. A rise in Spike-specific TCR breadth and depth followed two AZD1222 doses. Sampling captured repertoires only after the peak T cell response.

This CDR3 comprises 17 residues. V was cut by 5 bases and J by 5 bases, with 24 bases left in between. Germline V CDR1 and CDR2: LNHNV, YYDKDF (reference sequence). Comments on this clone: What it binds is unknown.

Sequenced by immunoSEQ multiplex PCR; TCRdb stores in-frame clones only, minus some. The sample holds roughly 80,000 clones, approximately 88% seen once. Sequences were derived from peripheral blood, sampled on day 0 of MenACWY control vaccination. The origin of this receptor is an adult in good health. V is TRBV15 and J is TRBJ1-2, with D possibly matching TRBD1 (5 bases). CDR3 loop: CATSPERSSGHTYGYTF. Written as DNA, the CDR3 is TGTGCCACCAGCCCAGAGCGGTCATCAGGGCATACTTATGGCTACACCTTC.